This entry concerns a single TCR beta chain. Here immunoSEQ multiplex PCR was the method, and the copy in TCRdb shows in-frame clones only, minus some. The profile shows around 300,000 clones, 88% of them singletons. This record belongs to a study of blood T cell repertoires in COVID-19. Background on the study: From T cells, B-cell-depleted T cells, or PBMCs came the material, which was cDNA or gDNA.

The V gene's germline CDR1 is SGHVS and CDR2 FQNEAQ. V dropped 5 bases and J dropped 4; count of bases not matched to a gene: 12. The CDR3 runs 17 residues. The chain combines TRBV7-8 with TRBJ1-5, with 9 nucleotides matching TRBD1. The source material was peripheral blood. The source is a man aged 18 to 29 with active or convalescent COVID-19. CDR3 nucleotides: TGTGCCAGCAGCCGCTCGGTGAGACAGGGGGGTAATCAGCCCCAGCATTTT. Its translation: CASSRSVRQGGNQPQHF. Variable domain in full (rest from reference TRBV7-8 and TRBJ1-5): GAGVSQSPRYKVAKRGQDVALRCDPISGHVSLFWYQQALGQGPEFLTYFQNEAQLDKSGLPSDRFFAERPEGSVSTLKIQRTQQEDSAVYLCASSRSVRQGGNQPQHFGDGTRLSIL.